The entry below gives a single TCR beta chain sequence along with its context. Sequencing was performed with immunoSEQ multiplex PCR; in TCRdb, only in-frame clones are kept and a portion is missing. This table has more than 40,000 clones, 65% to 85% appearing once. This sample is drawn from a study of STAT5B mutations in CD4+ large granular lymphocyte leukemia. Germline V gives CDR1 MNHNS, CDR2 SASEGT. The V segment lost 3 bases and the J segment 1 base; nucleotides outside the gene matches: 11. This CDR3 region has 17 residues. The V and J genes are TRBV6-1 and TRBJ2-5; TRBD2 aligns across 7 bases. The source of this sequence is a human donor in good health. Sequenced: CD4+ T cells from blood buffy coats. This CDR3 is CASSDEWTRTSQETQYF. DNA of the CDR3: TGTGCCAGCAGTGATGAGTGGACACGGACTAGCCAAGAGACCCAGTACTTC.